What follows describes a single T cell receptor (beta chain). The antigen is unknown. Sequenced by immunoSEQ multiplex PCR; TCRdb stores in-frame clones only, minus some. The sample lists 25,000 to 30,000 clones, about 86% occurring once. The CDR3 runs 15 residues. With V trimmed by 5 bases and J by 2 bases, 3 bases remained unmatched. CDR1 and CDR2 from the germline V gene are MDHEN and SYDVKM. The sample originates from a study of T cells in localized non-small cell lung cancer. Overall study results and limits: Analysis by sequencing included only one tumor region, so heterogeneity remains possible.

Sample: peripheral blood mononuclear cells, taken before any cancer treatment. This receptor was identified in a man aged 35 to 70 with stage III lung adenocarcinoma. The V and J genes are TRBV28 and TRBJ2-1; 10 positions match TRBD2. DNA for the CDR3: TGTGCCAGCAGTCGCCTAGCGGGGGCCTACAATGAGCAGTTCTTC. It codes for CASSRLAGAYNEQFF.